This T cell receptor (beta chain) was captured in a study of spatial heterogeneity in lung cancer. On the study more broadly: Beta-chain sequences were consistently detected more often than alpha-chain sequences. The study's findings and limits: Ubiquitous expanded tumor TCRs were observed in blood more at resection than follow-up.

Germline V gene lookup returns CDR1 SQVTM and CDR2 ANQGSEA. V shed 6 bases and J shed 2 bases, with 14 bases lying between them. CDR3 length: 14 amino acids. Every TCR cDNA molecule carried a tag that served as a unique molecular identifier. TCRdb itself ran the 5' RACE reads through MiXCR, one entry per CDR3 protein. Of more than 60,000 distinct CDR3 sequences in the sample, 6.3% were seen once. The time point: sample taken at primary tumor resection. Sequencing covered unsorted whole RNA taken from tumor, nontumor lung or frozen PBMC. Note on this clonotype: Its target is not known.

V and J are TRBV29-1 and TRBJ1-5; D perhaps matches TRBD1 (6 bases). The TCR originated in a female donor with early-stage non-small cell lung cancer. Source: PBMCs, taken at surgery. This CDR3 is CSVVPGAGNQPQHF. The CDR3 DNA sequence: TGCAGCGTAGTGCCGGGGGCGGGCAATCAGCCCCAGCATTTT.